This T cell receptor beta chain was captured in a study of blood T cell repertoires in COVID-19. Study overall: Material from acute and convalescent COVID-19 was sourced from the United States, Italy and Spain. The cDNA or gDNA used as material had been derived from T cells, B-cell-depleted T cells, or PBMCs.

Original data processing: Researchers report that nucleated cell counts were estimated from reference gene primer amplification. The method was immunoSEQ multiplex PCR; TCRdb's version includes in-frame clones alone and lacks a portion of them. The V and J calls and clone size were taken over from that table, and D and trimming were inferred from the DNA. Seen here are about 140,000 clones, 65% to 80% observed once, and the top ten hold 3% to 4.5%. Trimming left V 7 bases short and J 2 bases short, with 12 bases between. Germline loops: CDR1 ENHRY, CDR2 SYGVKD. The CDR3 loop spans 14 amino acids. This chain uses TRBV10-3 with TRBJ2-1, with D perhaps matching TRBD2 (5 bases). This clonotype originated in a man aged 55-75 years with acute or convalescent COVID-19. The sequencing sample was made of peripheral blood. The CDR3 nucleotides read TGTGCCATCATGGACGGGAACGCCTACAATGAGCAGTTCTTC. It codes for CAIMDGNAYNEQFF.